The T cell receptor (beta chain) described here comes from a study of blood T cell repertoires in COVID-19 (dated by TCRdb to about 2020). General notes on the study: The collaborator samples originated in the United States, Italy and Spain and spanned the acute and convalescent phases of COVID-19. Nearly every sample came with metadata listing a de-identified subject ID, COVID-19 status, age in years and sex. The material from the prospective study consisted of cDNA or gDNA derived from T cells, B-cell-depleted T cells, or PBMCs. The repertoires were made available in a free public database intended to serve as a resource for research on the immune response to SARS-CoV-2. Where HLA class I and class II types were available, the types were taken from metadata supplied by the sample provider, not from assay-based typing. Deeply sampled blood TCRbeta repertoires from subjects exposed to, actively infected with, or recovered from COVID-19 were included in the dataset. Samples came from the ongoing ImmuneRACE study (first 160 participants) plus 1,254 subjects from 6 global collaborators.

The immunoSEQ Assay, a bias-controlled multiplex PCR, was used to amplify TCRbeta CDR3 regions from genomic DNA. In the authors' own workflow: Within the assay, amplification of reference gene primers was used to estimate how many nucleated cells each sample contained. To quantify the absolute abundance of each unique TCRbeta CDR3 rearrangement, sequence reads were collapsed and filtered. For each sample, productive Simpson clonality was calculated as the square root of Simpson's diversity index over productive rearrangements. TCRdb provides this immuneACCESS table in a form limited to in-frame rearrangements. Some clones are lacking; in checked studies, under half of them reflect an unresolved V gene, and why the rest are absent is not known. For V, J and clone size, that table is used; D and trimming come from the DNA. This sample comprises roughly 290,000 clones, 80% to 90% of them detected only once. Roughly 2% of the sample is taken by the ten largest.

Reading the germline V gene gives CDR1 MNHEY and CDR2 SVGAGI. V was cut back by 7 bases and J by 1 base, leaving a gap of 15 bases between them. From its cysteine to its phenylalanine, the CDR3 spans 15 amino acids. The entry retains the CDR3 DNA only, 45 bases that are in frame from base 1. In regard to this clone: Its antigen specificity is not known. No quality values exist for individual bases; no much larger clone is one base distant.

Overall study results and their limits: The quantity of clinical and demographic metadata differed by source and by participant and was supplied without curation.

Participants in the prospective study were enrolled through a virtual design, were aged about 18 to 100 years, and lived in 20 to 30 United States geographic areas. In the prospective study, participants were assigned to cohorts based on the clinical history participants reported in a screening survey and a study questionnaire. Recovered participants in ImmuneRACE Cohort 3 were defined by two consecutive negative NP/OP PCR tests, clearance by a healthcare professional, or resolution of symptoms. In the prospective study, mobile phlebotomists collected whole blood, serum and a nasopharyngeal or oropharyngeal swab from each participant. Prospective study participants could optionally give additional blood draws and questionnaires over a roughly two-month period. Prospective study blood samples were shipped either frozen or at room temperature before DNA extraction.

Sequencing input: PBMCs or T cells enriched from blood (not recorded which). The receptor comes from a man aged 30 to 45 who had recovered from COVID-19. The chain joins TRBV6-5 to TRBJ2-3; TRBD1 is perhaps the D gene, given 5 matching bases. The encoded CDR3 is CASTPRAYGTDTQYF. The nucleotides read TGTGCCAGCACCCCCAGGGCGTACGGCACAGATACGCAGTATTTT.